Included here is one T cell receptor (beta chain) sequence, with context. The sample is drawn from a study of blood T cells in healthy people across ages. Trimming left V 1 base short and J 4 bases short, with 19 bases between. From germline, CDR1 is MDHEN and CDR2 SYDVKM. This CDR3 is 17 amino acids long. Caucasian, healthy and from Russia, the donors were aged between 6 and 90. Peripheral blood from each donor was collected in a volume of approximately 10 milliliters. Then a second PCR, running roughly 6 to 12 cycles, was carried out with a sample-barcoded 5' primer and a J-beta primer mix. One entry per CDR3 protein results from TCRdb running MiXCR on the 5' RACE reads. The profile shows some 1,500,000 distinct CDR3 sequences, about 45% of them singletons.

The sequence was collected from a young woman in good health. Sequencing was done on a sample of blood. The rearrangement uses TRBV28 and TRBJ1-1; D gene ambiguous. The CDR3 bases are TGTGCCAGCAGTTTATCCCCCGCTCGGCATCGGGGCACTGAAGCTTTCTTT. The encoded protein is CASSLSPARHRGTEAFF.